The present TCR beta chain was sequenced within a study of blood T cell repertoires in COVID-19. Turning to the study itself: Italy, Spain and the United States were the sources of the convalescent and acute COVID-19 samples. PBMCs, B-cell-depleted T cells, or T cells were the source of the cDNA or gDNA that made up the material.

Germline V gene data show CDR1 as DFQATT and CDR2 as SNEGSKA (reference sequence). V shed 3 bases, J shed 4 bases, and the junction held 22 bases outside the gene matches. This CDR3 region has 19 residues. Authors' methods: Quantification of nucleated cells was approximated via reference gene primer amplification. This table comes from immunoSEQ multiplex PCR, and its TCRdb copy is limited to in-frame clones, with some not included. From that table come the V and J calls and clone size; the DNA was used to work out D and trimming. The data contain approximately 300,000 clones, roughly 84% of them seen just once; the ten biggest clones take up 1%.

The sequencing input was peripheral blood. This TCR was recovered from a man between 45 and 60 years old with active or convalescent COVID-19. The V call is TRBV20-1, the J call TRBJ2-7, with 9 bases aligning to TRBD2. DNA for the CDR3: TGCAGTGCTAGTATTGAAGGGACTAGCAGTTTCATCGGGGCTTACGAGCAGTACTTC. Translated: CSASIEGTSSFIGAYEQYF.